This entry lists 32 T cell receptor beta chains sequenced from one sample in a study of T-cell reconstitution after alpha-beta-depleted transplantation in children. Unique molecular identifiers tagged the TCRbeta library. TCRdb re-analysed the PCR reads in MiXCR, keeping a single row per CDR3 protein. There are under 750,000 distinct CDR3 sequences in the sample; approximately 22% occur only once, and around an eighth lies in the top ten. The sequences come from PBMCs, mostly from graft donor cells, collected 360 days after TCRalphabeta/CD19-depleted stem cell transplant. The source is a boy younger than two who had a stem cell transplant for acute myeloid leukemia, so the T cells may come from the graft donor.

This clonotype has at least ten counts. In DNA, the CDR3 is TGTGCCAGCAGGTTCAGGGAAACCGGGGAGCTGTTTTTT. Translated: CASRFRETGELFF. This chain connects TRBV4-2 to TRBJ2-2; perhaps TRBD1 as D (5 bases). Trimming removed 6 bases at V and 5 bases at J, with 10 bases between. The CDR3 totals 13 residues. Germline CDR1 LGHNA, CDR2 YNFKEQ.

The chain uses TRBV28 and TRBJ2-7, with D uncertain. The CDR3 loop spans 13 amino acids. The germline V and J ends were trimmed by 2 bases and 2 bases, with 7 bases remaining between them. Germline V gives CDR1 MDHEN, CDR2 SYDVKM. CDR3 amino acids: CASSLGDPYEQYV. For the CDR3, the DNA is TGTGCCAGCAGTTTAGGGGATCCCTACGAGCAGTACGTC.

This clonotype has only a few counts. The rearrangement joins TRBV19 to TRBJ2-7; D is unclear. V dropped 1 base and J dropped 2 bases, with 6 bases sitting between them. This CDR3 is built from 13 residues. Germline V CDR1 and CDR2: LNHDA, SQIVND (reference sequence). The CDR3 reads CASSIAATYEQYF. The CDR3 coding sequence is TGTGCCAGTAGTATAGCCGCGACCTACGAGCAGTACTTC.

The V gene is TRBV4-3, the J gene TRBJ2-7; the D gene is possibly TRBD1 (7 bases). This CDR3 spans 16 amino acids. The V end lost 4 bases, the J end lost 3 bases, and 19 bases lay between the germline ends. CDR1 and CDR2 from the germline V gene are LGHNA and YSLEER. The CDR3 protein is CASSPGGQRSLYEQYF. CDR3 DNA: TGCGCCAGCAGCCCAGGGGGGCAGAGGTCTCTCTACGAGCAGTACTTC.

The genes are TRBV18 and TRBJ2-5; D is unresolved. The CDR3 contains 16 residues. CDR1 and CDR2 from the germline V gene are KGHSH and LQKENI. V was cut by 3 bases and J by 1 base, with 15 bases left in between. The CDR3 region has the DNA TGTGCCAGCTCACCCCTCTTCGGAACGGTCCAAGAGACCCAGTACTTC. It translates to CASSPLFGTVQETQYF.

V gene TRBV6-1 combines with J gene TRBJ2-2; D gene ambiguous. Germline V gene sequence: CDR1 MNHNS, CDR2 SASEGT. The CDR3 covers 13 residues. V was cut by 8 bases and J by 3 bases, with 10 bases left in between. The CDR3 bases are TGTGCCAGCCGTCCGTTCTACACCGGGGAGCTGTTTTTT. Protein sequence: CASRPFYTGELFF.

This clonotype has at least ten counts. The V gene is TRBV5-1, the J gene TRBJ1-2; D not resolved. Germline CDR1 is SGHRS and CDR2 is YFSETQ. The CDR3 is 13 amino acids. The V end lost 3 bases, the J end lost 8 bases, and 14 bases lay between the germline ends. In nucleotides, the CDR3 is TGCGCCAGCAGCTCGTCCCGTCCCGGAGGCTACACCTTC. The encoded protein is CASSSSRPGGYTF.

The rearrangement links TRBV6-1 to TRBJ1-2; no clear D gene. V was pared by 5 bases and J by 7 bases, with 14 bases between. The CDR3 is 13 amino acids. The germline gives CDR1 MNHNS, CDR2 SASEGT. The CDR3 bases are TGTGCCAGCAGTACAGACGTCGCCACTGGCTACACCTTC. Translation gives CASSTDVATGYTF.

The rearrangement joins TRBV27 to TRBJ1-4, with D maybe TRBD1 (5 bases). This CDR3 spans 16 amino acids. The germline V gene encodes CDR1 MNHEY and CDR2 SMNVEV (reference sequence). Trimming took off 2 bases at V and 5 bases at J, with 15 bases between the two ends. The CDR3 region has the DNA TGTGCCAGCAGTTTAAGGGTCGGGACGGGGAATGAAAAACTGTTTTTT. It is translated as CASSLRVGTGNEKLFF.

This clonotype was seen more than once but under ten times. CDR3 nucleotides: TGCAGCGTTGAGGTCGGGACTAGCGGGGGGCCAATCTACGAGCAGTACGTC. Translating gives CSVEVGTSGGPIYEQYV. The chain combines TRBV29-1 with TRBJ2-7; 15 bases map to TRBD2. Germline-derived CDR1 and CDR2 are SQVTM and ANQGSEA. The CDR3 is 17 residues long. The J segment lost 3 bases and the V segment lost 3 bases, leaving 9 bases of the junction unmatched.

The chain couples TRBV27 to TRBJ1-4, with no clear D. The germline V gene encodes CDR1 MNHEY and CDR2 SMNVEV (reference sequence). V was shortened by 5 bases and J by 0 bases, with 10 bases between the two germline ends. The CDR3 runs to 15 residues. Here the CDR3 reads CASSLYSSTNEKLFF. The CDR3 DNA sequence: TGTGCCAGCAGTCTGTACAGTTCAACTAATGAAAAACTGTTTTTT.

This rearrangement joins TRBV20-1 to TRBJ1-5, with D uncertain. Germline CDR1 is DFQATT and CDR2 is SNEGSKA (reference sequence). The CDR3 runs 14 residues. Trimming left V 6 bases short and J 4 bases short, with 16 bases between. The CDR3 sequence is CSASRFEGNQPQHF. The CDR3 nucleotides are TGCAGTGCCTCAAGGTTTGAGGGAAATCAGCCCCAGCATTTT.

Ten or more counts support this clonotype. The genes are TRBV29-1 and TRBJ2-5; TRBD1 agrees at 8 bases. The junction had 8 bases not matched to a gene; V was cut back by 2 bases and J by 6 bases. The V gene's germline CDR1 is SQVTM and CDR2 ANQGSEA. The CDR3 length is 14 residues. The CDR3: CSVELPGGRKTQYF. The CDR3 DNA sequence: TGCAGCGTTGAATTACCAGGGGGCAGGAAGACCCAGTACTTC.

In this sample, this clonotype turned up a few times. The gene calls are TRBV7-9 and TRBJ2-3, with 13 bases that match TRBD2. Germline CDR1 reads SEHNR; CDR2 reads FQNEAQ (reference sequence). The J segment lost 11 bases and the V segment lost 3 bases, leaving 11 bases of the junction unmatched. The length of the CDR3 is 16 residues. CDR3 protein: CASSLGLAGSLWMQYF. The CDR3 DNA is TGTGCCAGCAGCTTGGGACTAGCGGGGAGTTTGTGGATGCAGTATTTT.

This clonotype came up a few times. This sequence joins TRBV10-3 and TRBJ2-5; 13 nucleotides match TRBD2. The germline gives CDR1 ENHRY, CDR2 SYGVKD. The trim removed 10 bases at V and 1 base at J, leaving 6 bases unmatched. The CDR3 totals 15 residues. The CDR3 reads CATGTSGALQETQYF. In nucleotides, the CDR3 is TGTGCCACCGGGACTAGCGGGGCGCTCCAAGAGACCCAGTACTTC.

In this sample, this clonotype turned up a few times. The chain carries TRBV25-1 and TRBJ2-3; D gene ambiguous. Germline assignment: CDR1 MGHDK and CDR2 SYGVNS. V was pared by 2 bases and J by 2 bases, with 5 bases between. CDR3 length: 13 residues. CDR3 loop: CASSERYTDTQYF. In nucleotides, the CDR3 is TGTGCCAGCAGTGAACGGTACACAGATACGCAGTATTTT. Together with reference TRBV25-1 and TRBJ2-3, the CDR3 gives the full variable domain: EADIYQTPRYLVIGTGKKITLECSQTMGHDKMYWYQQDPGMELHLIHYSYGVNSTEKGDLSSESTVSRIRTEHFPLTLESARPSHTSQYLCASSERYTDTQYFGPGTRLTVL.

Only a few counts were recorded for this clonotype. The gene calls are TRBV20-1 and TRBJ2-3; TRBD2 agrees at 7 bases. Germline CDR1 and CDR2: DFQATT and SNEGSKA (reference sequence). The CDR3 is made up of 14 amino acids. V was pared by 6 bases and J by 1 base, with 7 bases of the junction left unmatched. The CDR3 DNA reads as TGCAGTGCGGGCGTCAGCGGGGGCACAGATACGCAGTATTTT. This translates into CSAGVSGGTDTQYF.

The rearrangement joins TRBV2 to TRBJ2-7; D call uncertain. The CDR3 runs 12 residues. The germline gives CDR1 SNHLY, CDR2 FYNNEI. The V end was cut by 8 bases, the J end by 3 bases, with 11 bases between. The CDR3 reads CASHRSVYEQYF. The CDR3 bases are TGTGCCAGCCACCGATCCGTCTACGAGCAGTACTTC.

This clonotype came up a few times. The CDR3 loop is CASTRGPGGNTIYF. The DNA for the CDR3 is TGTGCCAGCACCAGGGGGCCGGGTGGAAACACCATATATTTT. J is TRBJ1-3 and V is TRBV6-1; 8 nucleotides align to TRBD1. V dropped 7 bases and J dropped 3; count of bases not matched to a gene: 5. Germline V lookup: CDR1 MNHNS, CDR2 SASEGT. The CDR3 runs to 14 residues.

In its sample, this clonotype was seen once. The CDR3 coding sequence is TGCGCCAGCAGCCCCGCGGGCAGAAATCAGCCCCAGCATTTT. Its translation: CASSPAGRNQPQHF. The chain is built from TRBV5-1 and TRBJ1-5; D remains ambiguous. The CDR3 contains 14 residues. V was shortened by 4 bases and J by 4 bases, with 12 bases between the two germline ends. Germline-derived CDR1 and CDR2 are SGHRS and YFSETQ.

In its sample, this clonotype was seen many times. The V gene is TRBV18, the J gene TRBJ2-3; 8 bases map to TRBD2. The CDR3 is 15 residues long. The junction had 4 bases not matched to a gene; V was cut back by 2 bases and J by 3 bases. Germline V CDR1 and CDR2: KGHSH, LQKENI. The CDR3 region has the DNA TGTGCCAGCTCACCAATGCGGGGGGAAACAGATACGCAGTATTTT. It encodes CASSPMRGETDTQYF.

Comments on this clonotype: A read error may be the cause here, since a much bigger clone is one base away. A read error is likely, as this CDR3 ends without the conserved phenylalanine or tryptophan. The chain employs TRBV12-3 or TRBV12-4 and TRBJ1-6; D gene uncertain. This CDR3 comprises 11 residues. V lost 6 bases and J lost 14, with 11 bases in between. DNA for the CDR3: TGTGCCAGCAGCTCTAGTAGGACCCTCCACCTT. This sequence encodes CASSSSRTLHL.

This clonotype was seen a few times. The CDR3 sequence: CASSSISGNTEAFF. CDR3 DNA sequence: TGTGCCAGCAGTAGTATCTCTGGGAACACTGAAGCTTTCTTT. The chain links TRBV6-1 to TRBJ1-1; D unresolved. The CDR3 sequence is 14 residues long. The ends were cut back, 5 bases at V and 1 base at J, with 11 bases in the middle. CDR1 and CDR2 (germline): MNHNS, SASEGT.

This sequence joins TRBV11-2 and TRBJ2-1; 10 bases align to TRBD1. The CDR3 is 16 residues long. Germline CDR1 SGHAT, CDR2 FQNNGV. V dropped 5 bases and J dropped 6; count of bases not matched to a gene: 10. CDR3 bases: TGTGCCAGCAGCCTAGGGGGGGACAGGGGCCTCAATGAGCAGTTCTTC. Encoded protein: CASSLGGDRGLNEQFF.

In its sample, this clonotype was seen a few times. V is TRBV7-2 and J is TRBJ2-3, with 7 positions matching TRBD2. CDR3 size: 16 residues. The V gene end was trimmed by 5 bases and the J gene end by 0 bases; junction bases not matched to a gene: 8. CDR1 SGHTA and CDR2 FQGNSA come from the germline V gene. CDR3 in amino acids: CASSPSGTKSTDTQYF. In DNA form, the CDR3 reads TGTGCCAGCAGCCCCTCGGGGACTAAGAGCACAGATACGCAGTATTTT.

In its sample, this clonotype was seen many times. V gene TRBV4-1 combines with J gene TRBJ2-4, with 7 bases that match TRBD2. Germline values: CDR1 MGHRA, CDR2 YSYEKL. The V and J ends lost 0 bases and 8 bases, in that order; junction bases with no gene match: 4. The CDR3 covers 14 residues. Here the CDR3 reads CASSQDPAGYIQYF. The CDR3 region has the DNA TGCGCCAGCAGCCAAGACCCAGCGGGATACATTCAGTACTTC.

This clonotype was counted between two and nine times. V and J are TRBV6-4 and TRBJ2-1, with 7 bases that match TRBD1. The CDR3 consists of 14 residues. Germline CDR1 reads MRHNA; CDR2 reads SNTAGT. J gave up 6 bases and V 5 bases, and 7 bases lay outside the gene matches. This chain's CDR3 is CASSTRQGSNEQFF. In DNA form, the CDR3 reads TGTGCCAGCAGTACCAGACAGGGCAGCAATGAGCAGTTCTTC.

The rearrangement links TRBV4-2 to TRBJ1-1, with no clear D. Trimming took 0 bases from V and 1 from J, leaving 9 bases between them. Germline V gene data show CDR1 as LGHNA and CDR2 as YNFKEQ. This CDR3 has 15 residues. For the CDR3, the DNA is TGTGCCAGCAGCCAAGATCGAGACCCGAACACTGAAGCTTTCTTT. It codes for CASSQDRDPNTEAFF.

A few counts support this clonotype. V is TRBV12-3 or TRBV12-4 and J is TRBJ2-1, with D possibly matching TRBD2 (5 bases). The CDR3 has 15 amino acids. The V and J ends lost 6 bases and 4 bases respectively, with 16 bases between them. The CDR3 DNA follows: TGTGCCAGCAGACATGGACTGGGTGGGTACAATGAGCAGTTCTTC. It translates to CASRHGLGGYNEQFF.

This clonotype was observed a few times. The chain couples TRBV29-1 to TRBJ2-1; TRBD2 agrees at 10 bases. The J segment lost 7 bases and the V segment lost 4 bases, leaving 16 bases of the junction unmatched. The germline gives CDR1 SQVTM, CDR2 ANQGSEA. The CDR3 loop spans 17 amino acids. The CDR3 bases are TGCAGCGTTGCCCCACTGAACCTAGCGGGGGAGGGAAATGAGCAGTTCTTC. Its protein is CSVAPLNLAGEGNEQFF.

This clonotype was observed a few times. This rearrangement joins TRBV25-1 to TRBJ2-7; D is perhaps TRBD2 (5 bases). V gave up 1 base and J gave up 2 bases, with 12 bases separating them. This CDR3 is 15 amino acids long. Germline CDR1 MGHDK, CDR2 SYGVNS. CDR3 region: CASSEFARGTYEQYF. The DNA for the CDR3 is TGTGCCAGCAGTGAATTTGCCCGGGGAACCTACGAGCAGTACTTC.

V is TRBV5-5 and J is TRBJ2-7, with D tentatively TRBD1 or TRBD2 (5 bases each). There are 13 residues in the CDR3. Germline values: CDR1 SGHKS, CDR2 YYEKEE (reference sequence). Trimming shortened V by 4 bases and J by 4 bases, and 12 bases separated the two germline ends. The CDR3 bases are TGTGCCAGCAGCGGGGGTTCAGGGTACGAGCAGTACTTC. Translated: CASSGGSGYEQYF.